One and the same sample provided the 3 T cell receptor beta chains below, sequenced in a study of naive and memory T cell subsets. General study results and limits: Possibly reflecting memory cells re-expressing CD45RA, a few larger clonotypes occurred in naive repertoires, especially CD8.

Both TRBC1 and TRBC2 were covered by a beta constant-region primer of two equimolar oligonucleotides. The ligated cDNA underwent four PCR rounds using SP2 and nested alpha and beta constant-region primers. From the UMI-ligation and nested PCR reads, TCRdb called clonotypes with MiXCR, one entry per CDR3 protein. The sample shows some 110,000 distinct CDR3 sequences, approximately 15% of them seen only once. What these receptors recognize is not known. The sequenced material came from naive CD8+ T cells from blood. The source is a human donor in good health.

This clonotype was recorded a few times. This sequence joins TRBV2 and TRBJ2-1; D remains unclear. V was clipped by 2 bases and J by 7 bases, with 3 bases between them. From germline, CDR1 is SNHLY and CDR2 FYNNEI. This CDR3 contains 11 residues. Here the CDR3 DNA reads TGTGCCAGCAGTGAAAATAATGAGCAGTTCTTC. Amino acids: CASSENNEQFF.

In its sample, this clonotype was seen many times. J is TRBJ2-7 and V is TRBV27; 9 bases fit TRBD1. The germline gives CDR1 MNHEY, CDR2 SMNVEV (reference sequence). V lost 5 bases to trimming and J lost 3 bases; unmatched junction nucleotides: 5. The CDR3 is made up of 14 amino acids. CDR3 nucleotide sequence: TGTGCCAGCAGTCTACGGACAGGGGACTACGAGCAGTACTTC. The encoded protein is CASSLRTGDYEQYF.

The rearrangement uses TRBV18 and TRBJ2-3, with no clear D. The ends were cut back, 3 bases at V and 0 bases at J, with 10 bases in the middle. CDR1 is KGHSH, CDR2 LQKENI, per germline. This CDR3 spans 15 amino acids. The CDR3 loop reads CASSPPLDSTDTQYF. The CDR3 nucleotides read TGTGCCAGCTCACCCCCCCTGGATAGCACAGATACGCAGTATTTT.